Sequencing of this TCR beta chain was carried out in a study of control samples from healthy donors and cancer patients. The CDR3 totals 15 residues. Deletions cut 0 bases from V and 1 base from J, with 4 bases between. Germline CDR1 is SEHNR and CDR2 is FQNEAQ (reference sequence). Profiled with immunoSEQ multiplex PCR; TCRdb holds only in-frame clones, not every one. Here the sample spans fewer than 45,000 clones, 91% being singletons. The rearrangement uses TRBV7-9 and TRBJ2-6; D is uncertain. Specimen: PBMCs. The receptor was derived from a woman aged 40 to 49 with head and neck cancer. The CDR3 region is CASSLAGSGANVLTF. The CDR3 coding sequence is TGTGCCAGCAGCTTAGCAGGTTCTGGGGCCAACGTCCTGACTTTC. Supplemented by reference TRBV7-9 and TRBJ2-6, the full variable domain reads DTGVSQNPRHKITKRGQNVTFRCDPISEHNRLYWYRQTLGQGPEFLTYFQNEAQLEKSRLLSDRFSAERPKGSFSTLEIQRTEQGDSAMYLCASSLAGSGANVLTFGAGSRLTVL.